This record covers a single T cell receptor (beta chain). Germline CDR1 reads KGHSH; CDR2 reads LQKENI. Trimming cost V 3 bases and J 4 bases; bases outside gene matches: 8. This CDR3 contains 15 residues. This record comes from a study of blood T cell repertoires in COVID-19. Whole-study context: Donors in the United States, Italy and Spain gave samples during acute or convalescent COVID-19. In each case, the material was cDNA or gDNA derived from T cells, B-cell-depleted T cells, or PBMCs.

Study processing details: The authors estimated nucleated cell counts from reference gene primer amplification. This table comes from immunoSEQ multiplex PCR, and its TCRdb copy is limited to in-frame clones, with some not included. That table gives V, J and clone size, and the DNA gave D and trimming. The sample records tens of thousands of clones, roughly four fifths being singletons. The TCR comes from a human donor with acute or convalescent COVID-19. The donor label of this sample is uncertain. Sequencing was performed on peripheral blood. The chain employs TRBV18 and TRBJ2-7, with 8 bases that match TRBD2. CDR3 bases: TGTGCCAGCTCACCGGGCAGCGGGAGAGTTTACGAGCAGTACTTC. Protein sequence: CASSPGSGRVYEQYF.